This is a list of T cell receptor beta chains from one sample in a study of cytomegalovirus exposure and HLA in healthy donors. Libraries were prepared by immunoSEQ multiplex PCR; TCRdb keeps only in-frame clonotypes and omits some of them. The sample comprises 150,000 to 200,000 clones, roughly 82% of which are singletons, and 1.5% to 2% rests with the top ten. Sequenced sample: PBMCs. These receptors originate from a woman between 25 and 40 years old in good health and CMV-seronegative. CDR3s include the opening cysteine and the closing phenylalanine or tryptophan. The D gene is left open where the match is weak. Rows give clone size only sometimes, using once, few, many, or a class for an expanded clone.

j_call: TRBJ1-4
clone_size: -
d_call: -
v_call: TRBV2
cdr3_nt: TGTGCCAGTGGACGGGGGGGAGGTAATGAAAAACTGTTTTTT
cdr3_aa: CASGRGGGNEKLFF

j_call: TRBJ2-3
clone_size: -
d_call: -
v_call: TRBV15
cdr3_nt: TGTGCCACCAGCGGAGCTGCGGGCCCAGATACGCAGTATTTT
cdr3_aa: CATSGAAGPDTQYF

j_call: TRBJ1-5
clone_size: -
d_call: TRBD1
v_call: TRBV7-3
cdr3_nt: TGTGCCAGCAGCTCACAGGGGGATCAGCCCCAGCATTTT
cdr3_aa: CASSSQGDQPQHF

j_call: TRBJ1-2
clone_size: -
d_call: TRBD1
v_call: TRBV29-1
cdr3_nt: TGCAGCGTTGAACGGACAGGGGGGTCCTATGGCTACACCTTC
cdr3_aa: CSVERTGGSYGYTF

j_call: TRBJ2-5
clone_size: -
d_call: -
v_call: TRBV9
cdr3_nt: TGTGCCAGCAGCTCAGGGGCAGTACAAGAGACCCAGTACTTC
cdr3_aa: CASSSGAVQETQYF

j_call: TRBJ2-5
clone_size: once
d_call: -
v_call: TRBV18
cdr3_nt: TGTGCCAGCTCACCGCCGCGGCCCTTGGAAGAGACCCAGTACTTC
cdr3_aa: CASSPPRPLEETQYF

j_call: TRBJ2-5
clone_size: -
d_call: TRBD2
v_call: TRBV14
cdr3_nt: TGTGCCAGCAGCCTCGGGACTAGAGAGACCCAGTACTTC
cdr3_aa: CASSLGTRETQYF

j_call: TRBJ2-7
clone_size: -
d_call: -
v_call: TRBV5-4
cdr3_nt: TGTGCCAGCAGCTCCCTACTTCGGGCCTACGAGCAGTACTTC
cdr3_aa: CASSSLLRAYEQYF

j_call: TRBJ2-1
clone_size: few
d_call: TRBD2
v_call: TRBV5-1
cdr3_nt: TGCGCCAGCAGCTGGGGACTAGCGGGAGATAATGAGCAGTTCTTC
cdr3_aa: CASSWGLAGDNEQFF

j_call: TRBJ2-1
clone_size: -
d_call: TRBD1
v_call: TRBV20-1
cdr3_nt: TGCAGTGCACCTCGACAGGGCGAGCAGTTCTTC
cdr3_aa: CSAPRQGEQFF

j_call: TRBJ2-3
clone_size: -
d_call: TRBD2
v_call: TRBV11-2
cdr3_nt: TGTGCCAGCAGCTTTAGCGGGGAAAGCACAGATACGCAGTATTTT
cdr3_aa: CASSFSGESTDTQYF

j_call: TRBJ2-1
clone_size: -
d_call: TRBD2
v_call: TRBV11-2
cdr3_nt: TGTGCCAGCAGCCGGTCGGCGGGAGTTATCGTGAATGAGCAGTTCTTC
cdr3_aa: CASSRSAGVIVNEQFF

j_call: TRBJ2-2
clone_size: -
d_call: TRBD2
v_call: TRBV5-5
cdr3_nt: TGTGCCAGCAGCTCGGATCCTATAGCGGGGAGGAACACCGGGGAGCTGTTTTTT
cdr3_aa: CASSSDPIAGRNTGELFF

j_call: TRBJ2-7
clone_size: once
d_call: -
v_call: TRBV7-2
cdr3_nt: TGTGCCAGCAGCTTAATTGACAGTTCAGTCCACTACGAGCAGTACTTC
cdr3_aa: CASSLIDSSVHYEQYF

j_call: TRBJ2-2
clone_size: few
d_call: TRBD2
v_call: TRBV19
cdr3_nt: TGTGCCAGTAGTAAGGGACTAGCGGAACTTAGGACCGGGGAGCTGTTTTTT
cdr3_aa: CASSKGLAELRTGELFF

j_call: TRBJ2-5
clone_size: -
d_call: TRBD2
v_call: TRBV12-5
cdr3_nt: TGTGCTAGTGGTTTGGTGGTAGCGGGCCCAAGGAGGGAGACCCAGTACTTC
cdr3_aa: CASGLVVAGPRRETQYF

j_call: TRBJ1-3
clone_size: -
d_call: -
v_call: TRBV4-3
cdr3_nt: TGCGCCAGCAGCCAATATATCTCCGGGACTGGAAACACCATATATTTT
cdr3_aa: CASSQYISGTGNTIYF

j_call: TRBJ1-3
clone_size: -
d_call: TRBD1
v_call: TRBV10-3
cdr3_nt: TGTGCCATCAGAACATATACAGGGGCCGGAAACACCATATATTTT
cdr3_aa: CAIRTYTGAGNTIYF

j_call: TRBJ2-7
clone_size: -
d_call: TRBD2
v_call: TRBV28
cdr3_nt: TGTGCCAGCAGTTTACCGGGACTAGCATTCTACGAGCAGTACTTC
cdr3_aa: CASSLPGLAFYEQYF

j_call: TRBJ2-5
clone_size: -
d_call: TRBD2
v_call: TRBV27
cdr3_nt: TGTGCCAGCGGTCCAAGACTAGCGGGATGGGAGACCCAGTACTTC
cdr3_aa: CASGPRLAGWETQYF

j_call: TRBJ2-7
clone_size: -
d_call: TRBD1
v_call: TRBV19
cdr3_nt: TGTGCCAGTAGTTTCCGACAGGGGCCCTACGAGCAGTACTTC
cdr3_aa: CASSFRQGPYEQYF

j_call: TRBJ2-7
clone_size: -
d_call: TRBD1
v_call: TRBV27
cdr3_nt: TGTGCCAGCAGGGCGGGGACAGGGTTCTCCTACGAGCAGTACTTC
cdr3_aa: CASRAGTGFSYEQYF

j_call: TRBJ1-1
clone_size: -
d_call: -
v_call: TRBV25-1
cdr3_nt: TGTGCCAGCAGTAGTAGACAGAACACTGAAGCTTTCTTT
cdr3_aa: CASSSRQNTEAFF

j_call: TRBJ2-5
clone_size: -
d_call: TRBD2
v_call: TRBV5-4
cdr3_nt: TGTGCCAGCAGCGGAAGTAACGGGCGGGGGGCTGAAGAGACCCAGTACTTC
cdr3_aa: CASSGSNGRGAEETQYF

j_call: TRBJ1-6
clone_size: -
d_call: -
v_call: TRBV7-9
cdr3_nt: TGTGCCAGCAGCTTTCCAGGTTATAATTCACCCCTCCACTTT
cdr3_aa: CASSFPGYNSPLHF

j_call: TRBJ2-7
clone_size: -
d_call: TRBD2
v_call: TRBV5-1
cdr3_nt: TGCGCCAGCAGCTTGGGGGTAGCGGGGCCTTACGAGCAGTACTTC
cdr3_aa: CASSLGVAGPYEQYF

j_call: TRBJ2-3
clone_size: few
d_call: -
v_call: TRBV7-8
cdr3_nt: TGTGCCAGCAGCCCCGGTCCTCTCTCAAGCGCAGATACGCAGTATTTT
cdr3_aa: CASSPGPLSSADTQYF

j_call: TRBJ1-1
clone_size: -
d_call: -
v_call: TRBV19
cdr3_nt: TGTGCCAGTAGTAGGGACACCAAAGCGAACACTGAAGCTTTCTTT
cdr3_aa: CASSRDTKANTEAFF

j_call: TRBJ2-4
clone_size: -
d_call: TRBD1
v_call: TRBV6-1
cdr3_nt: TGTGCCAGCAGTGACCCGGACAGGAACTGGCGATTAGCCAAAAACATTCAGTACTTC
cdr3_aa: CASSDPDRNWRLAKNIQYF

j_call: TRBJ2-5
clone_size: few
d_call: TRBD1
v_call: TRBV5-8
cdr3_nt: TGTGCCAGCAGCTCGGACAGGGCAAACCAAGAGACCCAGTACTTC
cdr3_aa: CASSSDRANQETQYF

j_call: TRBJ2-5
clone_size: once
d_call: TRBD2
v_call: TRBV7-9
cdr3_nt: TGTGCCAGCAGCTTCGGAAGCGGGGGCGGGACCCAGTACTTC
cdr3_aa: CASSFGSGGGTQYF

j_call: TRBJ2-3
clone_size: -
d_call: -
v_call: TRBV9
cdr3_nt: TGTGCCAGCAGCGTAGCCCGGGACACAGATACGCAGTATTTT
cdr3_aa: CASSVARDTDTQYF

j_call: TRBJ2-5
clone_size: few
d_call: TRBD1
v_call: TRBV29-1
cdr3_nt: TGCAGCGTTGTGGGACAGGGAGGACAAGAGACCCAGTACTTC
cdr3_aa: CSVVGQGGQETQYF

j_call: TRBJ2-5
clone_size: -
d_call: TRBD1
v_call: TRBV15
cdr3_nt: TGTGCCACCAGCAGCGGGACAGGGGTTCAAGAGACCCAGTACTTC
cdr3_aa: CATSSGTGVQETQYF

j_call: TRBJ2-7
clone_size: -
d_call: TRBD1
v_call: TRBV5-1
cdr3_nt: TGCGCCAGCAGCGTGGACAGGGCCTACGAGCAGTACTTC
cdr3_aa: CASSVDRAYEQYF

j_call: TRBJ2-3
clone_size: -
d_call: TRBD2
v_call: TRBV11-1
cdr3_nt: TGTGCCAGCAGCTCCTATACTAGCGACACAGATACGCAGTATTTT
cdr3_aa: CASSSYTSDTDTQYF

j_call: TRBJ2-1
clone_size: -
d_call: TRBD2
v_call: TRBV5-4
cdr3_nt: TGTGCCAGCAGCAGTCGGACTAGCGGGTACAATGAGCAGTTCTTC
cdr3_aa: CASSSRTSGYNEQFF

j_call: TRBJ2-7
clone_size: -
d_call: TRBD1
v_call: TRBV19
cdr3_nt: TGTGCCAGTAGTAAGAACAGGGGCTCCTACGAGCAGTACTTC
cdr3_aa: CASSKNRGSYEQYF

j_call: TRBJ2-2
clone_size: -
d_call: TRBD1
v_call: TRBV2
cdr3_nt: TGTGCCAGCAGCGACCCCGGACAGGGGGTACCCACCGGGGAGCTGTTTTTT
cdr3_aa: CASSDPGQGVPTGELFF

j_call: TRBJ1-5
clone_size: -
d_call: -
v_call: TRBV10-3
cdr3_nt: TGTGCCATCCGGGACAAACTCAATCAGCCCCAGCATTTT
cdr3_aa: CAIRDKLNQPQHF

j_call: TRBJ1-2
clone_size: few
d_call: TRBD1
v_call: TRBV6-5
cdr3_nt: TGTGCCAGCAGCTGGGACAGGAGCTCTAACTATGGCTACACCTTC
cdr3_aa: CASSWDRSSNYGYTF

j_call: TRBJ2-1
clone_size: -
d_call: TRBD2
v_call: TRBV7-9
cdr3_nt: TGTGCCAGCAGCTCTAGCGGGGGGGCCTACAATGAGCAGTTCTTC
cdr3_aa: CASSSSGGAYNEQFF

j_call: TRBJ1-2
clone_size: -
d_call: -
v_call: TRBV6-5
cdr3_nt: TGTGCCAGCAGGTGGCCCGGTAGGGGGAACTATGGCTACACCTTC
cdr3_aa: CASRWPGRGNYGYTF

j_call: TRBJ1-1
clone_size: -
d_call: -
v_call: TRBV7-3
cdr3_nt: TGTGCCAGCAGCTTAAGACCCCGGGGGACTGAAGCTTTCTTT
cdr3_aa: CASSLRPRGTEAFF

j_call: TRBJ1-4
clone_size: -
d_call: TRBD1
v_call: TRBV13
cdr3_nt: TGTGCCAGCAGCTCGGGACAGGGGCCGGGCGAAAAACTGTTTTTT
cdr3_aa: CASSSGQGPGEKLFF

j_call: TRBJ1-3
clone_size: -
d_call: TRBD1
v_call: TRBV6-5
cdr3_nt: TGTGCCAGCAGGGATAACAGGGGCCGCGGAAACACCATATATTTT
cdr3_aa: CASRDNRGRGNTIYF

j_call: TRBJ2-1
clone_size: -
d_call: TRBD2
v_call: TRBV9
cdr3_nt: TGTGCCAGCAGCGTAGATGGGACTAGGAATGAGCAGTTCTTC
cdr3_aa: CASSVDGTRNEQFF

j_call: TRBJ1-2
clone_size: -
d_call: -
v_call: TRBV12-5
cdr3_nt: TGTGCTAGCCTTTACACCGGGGGCTACACCTTC
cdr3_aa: CASLYTGGYTF

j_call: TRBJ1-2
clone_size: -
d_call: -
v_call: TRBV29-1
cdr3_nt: TGCAGCGTTTTCATGAACTATGGCTACACCTTC
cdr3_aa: CSVFMNYGYTF

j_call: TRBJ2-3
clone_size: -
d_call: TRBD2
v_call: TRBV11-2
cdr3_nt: TGTGCCAGCAGCCCGAACGGGGGGGCGGTAGATACGCAGTATTTT
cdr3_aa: CASSPNGGAVDTQYF

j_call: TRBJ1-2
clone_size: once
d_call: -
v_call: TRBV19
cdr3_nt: TGTGCCAGTAGTGCAGGACTAAACTATGGCTACACCTTC
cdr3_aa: CASSAGLNYGYTF

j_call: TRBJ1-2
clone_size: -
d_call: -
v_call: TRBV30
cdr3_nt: TGTGCCTGGAGTGTACTTAGGGGGGAGGGTGGCTACCCCTTC
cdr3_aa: CAWSVLRGEGGYPF

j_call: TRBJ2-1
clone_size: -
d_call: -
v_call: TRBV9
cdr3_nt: TGTGCCAGCAGCGTAGATTCAGTCTTCAATGAGCAGTTCTTC
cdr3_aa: CASSVDSVFNEQFF